Listed below are T cell receptor beta chains from one sample, sequenced in a study of control samples from healthy donors and cancer patients. Sequenced by immunoSEQ multiplex PCR; TCRdb stores in-frame clones only, minus some. Of tens of thousands of clones listed, 91% are singletons. Sequencing input: PBMCs. The receptors shown here come from a man in his thirties or forties with colorectal cancer. Both conserved end residues are part of each CDR3. A D gene is named only where the DNA matches it firmly. Rows give clone size only sometimes, using once, few, many, or a class for an expanded clone.

D	V	size	J	DNA	CDR3
.	TRBV5-1	.	TRBJ1-2	TGCGCCAGCAGGGCTGTCAGTAACTATGGCTACACCTTC	CASRAVSNYGYTF
.	TRBV7-6	.	TRBJ2-3	TGTGCCAGCAGCTTAGCTTACGCAGATACGCAGTATTTT	CASSLAYADTQYF
.	TRBV6-1	.	TRBJ1-2	TGTGCCAGCAGTGCATCATGGGACACGAATTTCTATGGCTACACCTTC	CASSASWDTNFYGYTF
.	TRBV29-1	.	TRBJ2-7	TGCAGCGTTGAATCCTCTGGGGGCGAGCAGTACTTC	CSVESSGGEQYF
TRBD1	TRBV7-8	.	TRBJ1-2	TGTGCCAGCAGCTCGGGACAGGGGGCGACGTTGTACTATGGCTACACCTTC	CASSSGQGATLYYGYTF
.	TRBV12-3/TRBV12-4	.	TRBJ1-1	TGTGCCAGCAGACCCGGACAGTCTGAAGCTTTCTTT	CASRPGQSEAFF
.	TRBV27	.	TRBJ1-2	TGTGCCAGCAGTTCCGACGAGAACAGGGTAAATGGCTACACCTTC	CASSSDENRVNGYTF
.	TRBV5-1	once	TRBJ1-2	TGCGCCAGCAGCTTGTATGGGGTCGGCTACACCTTC	CASSLYGVGYTF
.	TRBV5-1	few	TRBJ2-5	TGCGCCAGCAGCTTGATTGGGGTTAGGTTTGGTCAAGAGACCCAGTACTTC	CASSLIGVRFGQETQYF
.	TRBV30	.	TRBJ1-1	TGTGCCTGGAGTCCGACATCGGGTACTGAAGCTTTCTTT	CAWSPTSGTEAFF
TRBD1	TRBV6-5	.	TRBJ2-7	TGTGCCAGCAGTCCACACAGGGGCGGCTCCTACGAGCAGTACTTC	CASSPHRGGSYEQYF
TRBD1	TRBV7-9	.	TRBJ2-6	TGTGCCAGCAGCTTAGCGGGGACAGGGGGCGCGGGGGCCAACGTCCTGACTTTC	CASSLAGTGGAGANVLTF
.	TRBV3-1/TRBV3-2	.	TRBJ1-5	TGTGCCAGCAGCCAAGAACCGGGGCAACGGCCCCAGCATTTT	CASSQEPGQRPQHF
.	TRBV7-2	.	TRBJ1-4	TGTGCCAGCAGCTTAAATCGTGAAAAACTGTTTTTT	CASSLNREKLFF
.	TRBV6-4	.	TRBJ2-2	TGTGCCAGCAGCCCCCGAGGAGCAGGGGACACCGGGGAGCTGTTTTTT	CASSPRGAGDTGELFF
.	TRBV6-6	once	TRBJ1-1	TGTGCCAGCAGTTACTCTTCCTCGAACACTGAAGCTTTCTTT	CASSYSSSNTEAFF
.	TRBV4-2	.	TRBJ1-2	TGTGCCAGCAGCCACCCAGAAGGGGTCAATGGGGACTATGGCTACACCTTC	CASSHPEGVNGDYGYTF
.	TRBV7-9	few	TRBJ2-1	TGTGCCAGCAGCGACAGAAGCTCCTACAATGAGCAGTTCTTC	CASSDRSSYNEQFF
.	TRBV5-5	once	TRBJ1-2	TGTGCCAGCAGCTTGGGGGGGAGCTATGGCTACACCTTC	CASSLGGSYGYTF
TRBD1	TRBV6-1	few	TRBJ2-7	TGTGCCAGCAGTGAATTACAGGGGTGGCAGCAGTACTTC	CASSELQGWQQYF
.	TRBV6-1	few	TRBJ1-5	TGTGCCAGCAGTGAAACTCATGTCACTGTTTATAGCAATCAGCCCCAGCATTTT	CASSETHVTVYSNQPQHF
TRBD1	TRBV10-3	.	TRBJ2-1	TGTGCCAACGGACAGGGGAATGAGCAGTTCTTC	CANGQGNEQFF
.	TRBV3-1/TRBV3-2	.	TRBJ1-3	TGTGCCAGCAGCCAGGCGCCGAGGGGAAACACCATATATTTT	CASSQAPRGNTIYF
TRBD1	TRBV6-5	.	TRBJ1-5	TGTGCCAGCCGTAAGGACAGGATCGACGATCAGCCCCAGCATTTT	CASRKDRIDDQPQHF
.	TRBV19	once	TRBJ1-5	TGTGCCAGTAGTGATCCCGGGGAGGTACAGCCCCAGCATTTT	CASSDPGEVQPQHF
.	TRBV4-1	few	TRBJ1-5	TGCGCCAGCAGCCGAATTAGCAATCAGCCCCAGCATTTT	CASSRISNQPQHF
.	TRBV5-6	.	TRBJ2-2	TGTGCCAGCAGCTTGTACGTGGGAAACACCGGGGAGCTGTTTTTT	CASSLYVGNTGELFF
.	TRBV29-1	.	TRBJ1-2	TGCAGCGTTGAACAGAGCTATGGCTACACCTTC	CSVEQSYGYTF
.	TRBV27	few	TRBJ2-7	TGTGCCAGCAGTTTTGTGGGGTCGGGGTCCGAGCAGTACTTC	CASSFVGSGSEQYF
.	TRBV9	.	TRBJ1-1	TGTGCCAGCAGCCTATCAGGGAACACTGAAGCTTTCTTT	CASSLSGNTEAFF
TRBD2	TRBV4-1	.	TRBJ2-3	TGCGCCAGCAGCCACCCGGGACTAGCGGGGGGGCCATGGGAGAAAGATACGCAGTATTTT	CASSHPGLAGGPWEKDTQYF
TRBD1	TRBV3-1/TRBV3-2	.	TRBJ1-2	TGTGCCAGCAGCCAAGTTCAGGGGGGTAACTATGGCTACACCTTC	CASSQVQGGNYGYTF
TRBD1	TRBV7-9	.	TRBJ1-4	TGTGCCAGCAGCTTACTCGGGACAGGGAATGAAAAACTGTTTTTT	CASSLLGTGNEKLFF
.	TRBV9	.	TRBJ1-3	TGTGCCAGCACGAAGGGGTCTGGAAACACCATATATTTT	CASTKGSGNTIYF
TRBD2	TRBV27	once	TRBJ2-1	TGTGCCAGCAGTTTGGACGGACTAGCGGGGGGGCAGGAGCAGTTCTTC	CASSLDGLAGGQEQFF
.	TRBV7-7	few	TRBJ2-5	TGTGCCAGCAGCTTAGCGCCGGGGGCTCAAGAGACCCAGTACTTC	CASSLAPGAQETQYF
TRBD1	TRBV24-1	.	TRBJ1-2	TGTGCCACCAGTGCCGCATCGGGACAGAATACCTATGGCTACACCTTC	CATSAASGQNTYGYTF
.	TRBV10-2	.	TRBJ1-6	TGCGCCAGCAGTGAGTCGGTGAATTCACCCCTCCACTTT	CASSESVNSPLHF
TRBD1	TRBV5-1	.	TRBJ2-3	TGCGCCAGCAGCCCCCGACAGGGGCATACTAGCACAGATACGCAGTATTTT	CASSPRQGHTSTDTQYF
.	TRBV7-9	.	TRBJ2-2	TGTGCCAGCAGCTCAAGCCGAACAGGGACCGGGGAGCTGTTTTTT	CASSSSRTGTGELFF
TRBD2	TRBV9	.	TRBJ2-3	TGTGCCAGCAGCGAGCTAGCGGGGGGGACAGATACGCAGTATTTT	CASSELAGGTDTQYF
.	TRBV24-1	.	TRBJ2-3	TGTGCCACTAGCATTAGGGGCCTCGATACGCAGTATTTT	CATSIRGLDTQYF
TRBD1	TRBV29-1	few	TRBJ1-4	TGCAGCGTTGCCGAGGGGGCCGGTGAAAAACTGTTTTTT	CSVAEGAGEKLFF
.	TRBV10-3	.	TRBJ2-3	TGTGCCATCAGTGTTGGGCGGGGAGACACAGATACGCAGTATTTT	CAISVGRGDTDTQYF
.	TRBV25-1	once	TRBJ2-1	TGTGCCAGCAGTGACGCTCCCAAACCAAGGGCCAATGAGCAGTTCTTC	CASSDAPKPRANEQFF
TRBD1	TRBV30	.	TRBJ1-1	TGTGCCTGGAGTTCAGGGGGTAACACTGAAGCTTTCTTT	CAWSSGGNTEAFF
TRBD1	TRBV24-1	.	TRBJ2-1	TGTGCCACCAGTGATCGGACAGGGTCCTACAATGAGCAGTTCTTC	CATSDRTGSYNEQFF
.	TRBV30	.	TRBJ1-2	TGTGCCTGTCGCGAGGAGGGACACCTGGGCTACACCTTC	CACREEGHLGYTF
.	TRBV5-8	once	TRBJ2-5	TGTGCCAGCAGCTTGGGAATCGAGTCGGGGGGCGGCGAGACCCAGTACTTC	CASSLGIESGGGETQYF
.	TRBV24-1	.	TRBJ1-5	TGTGCCACCAGTGGGACCCGGGACTGGGGTCAGCCCCAGCATTTT	CATSGTRDWGQPQHF
.	TRBV6-5	once	TRBJ1-6	TGTGCCAGCAGTTACCGGGGGAATTCACCCCTCCACTTT	CASSYRGNSPLHF
TRBD1	TRBV5-6	.	TRBJ2-5	TGTGCCAGCAGCTTGGAGGGGGCAGGGCGAGAGACCCAGTACTTC	CASSLEGAGRETQYF
.	TRBV5-1	.	TRBJ1-1	TGCGCCAGCAGCTTGGACAGTGGGACTGAAGCTTTCTTT	CASSLDSGTEAFF
.	TRBV5-6	.	TRBJ1-2	TGTGCCAGCAGCTTTTCACAGACCGACTATGGCTACACCTTC	CASSFSQTDYGYTF
TRBD1	TRBV5-4	.	TRBJ1-4	TGTGCCAGCAGCGGAGGACAGGGGGCAACTAATGAAAAACTGTTTTTT	CASSGGQGATNEKLFF
.	TRBV9	.	TRBJ2-5	TGTGCCAGCAGCCGGCCCCAAGAGACCCAGTACTTC	CASSRPQETQYF
.	TRBV12-5	once	TRBJ2-7	TGTGCTAGTGCTCGACCCCTCAGGTGGAGCTACGAGCAGTACTTC	CASARPLRWSYEQYF
.	TRBV12-5	.	TRBJ2-1	TGTGCTAGTGGCCCTCAGGGTGGGCTAGCAGTCTATGAGCAGTTCTTC	CASGPQGGLAVYEQFF
.	TRBV28	.	TRBJ1-2	TGTGCCAGCAGTTTAGTTCAGACTAACTATGGCTACACCTTC	CASSLVQTNYGYTF
TRBD2	TRBV7-9	.	TRBJ2-1	TGTGCCAGCAGCTTAGGCGGGGGGCACCCCAATGAGCAGTTCTTC	CASSLGGGHPNEQFF